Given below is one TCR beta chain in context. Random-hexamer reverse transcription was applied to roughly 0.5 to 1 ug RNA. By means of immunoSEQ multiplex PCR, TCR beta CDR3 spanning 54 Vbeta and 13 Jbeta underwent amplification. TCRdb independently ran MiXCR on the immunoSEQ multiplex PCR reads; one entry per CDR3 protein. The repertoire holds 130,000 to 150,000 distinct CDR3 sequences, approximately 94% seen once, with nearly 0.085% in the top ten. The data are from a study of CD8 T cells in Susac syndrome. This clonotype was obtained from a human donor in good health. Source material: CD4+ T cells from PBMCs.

CDR3 nucleotides: TGCAGCGTTGGTGGGAATAACAGGGGCAACTACGAGCAGTACTTC. This codes for CSVGGNNRGNYEQYF. The chain carries TRBV29-1 and TRBJ2-7; 7 bases fit TRBD1. In germline, CDR1 is SQVTM, CDR2 ANQGSEA. V lost 4 bases, J lost 3 bases, and 12 bases stayed unmatched. The CDR3 has 15 residues.